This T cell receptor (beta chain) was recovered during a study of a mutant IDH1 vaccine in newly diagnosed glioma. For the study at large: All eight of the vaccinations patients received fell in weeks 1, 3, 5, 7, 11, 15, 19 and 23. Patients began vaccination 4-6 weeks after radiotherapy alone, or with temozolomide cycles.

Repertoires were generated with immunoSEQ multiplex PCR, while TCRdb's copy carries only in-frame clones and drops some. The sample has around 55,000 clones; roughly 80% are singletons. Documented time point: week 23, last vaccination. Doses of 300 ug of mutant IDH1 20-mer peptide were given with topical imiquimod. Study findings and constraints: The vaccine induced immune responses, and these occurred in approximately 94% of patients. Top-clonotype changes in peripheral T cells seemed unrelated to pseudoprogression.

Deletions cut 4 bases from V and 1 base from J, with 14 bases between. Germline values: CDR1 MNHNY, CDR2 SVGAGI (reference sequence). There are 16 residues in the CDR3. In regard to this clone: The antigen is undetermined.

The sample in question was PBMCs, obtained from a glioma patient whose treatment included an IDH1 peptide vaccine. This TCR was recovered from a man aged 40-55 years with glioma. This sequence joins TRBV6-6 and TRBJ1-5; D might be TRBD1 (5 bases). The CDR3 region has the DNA TGTGCCAGCAGTTGGGCAAATGGGGCCAGCAATCAGCCCCAGCATTTT. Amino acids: CASSWANGASNQPQHF.